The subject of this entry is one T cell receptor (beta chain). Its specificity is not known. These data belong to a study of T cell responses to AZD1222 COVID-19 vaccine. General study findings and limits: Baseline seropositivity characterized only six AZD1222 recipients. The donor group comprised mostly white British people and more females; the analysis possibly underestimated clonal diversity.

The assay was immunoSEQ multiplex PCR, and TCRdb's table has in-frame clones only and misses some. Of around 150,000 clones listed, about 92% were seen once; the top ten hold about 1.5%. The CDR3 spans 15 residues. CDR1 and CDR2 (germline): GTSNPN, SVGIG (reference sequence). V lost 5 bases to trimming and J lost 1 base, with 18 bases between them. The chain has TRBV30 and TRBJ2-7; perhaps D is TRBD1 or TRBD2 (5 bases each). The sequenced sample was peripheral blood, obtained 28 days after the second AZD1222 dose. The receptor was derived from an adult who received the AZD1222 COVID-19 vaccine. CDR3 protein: CAWGRPGTLSYEQYF. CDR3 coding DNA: TGTGCCTGGGGCCGACCCGGGACCCTGTCCTACGAGCAGTACTTC.